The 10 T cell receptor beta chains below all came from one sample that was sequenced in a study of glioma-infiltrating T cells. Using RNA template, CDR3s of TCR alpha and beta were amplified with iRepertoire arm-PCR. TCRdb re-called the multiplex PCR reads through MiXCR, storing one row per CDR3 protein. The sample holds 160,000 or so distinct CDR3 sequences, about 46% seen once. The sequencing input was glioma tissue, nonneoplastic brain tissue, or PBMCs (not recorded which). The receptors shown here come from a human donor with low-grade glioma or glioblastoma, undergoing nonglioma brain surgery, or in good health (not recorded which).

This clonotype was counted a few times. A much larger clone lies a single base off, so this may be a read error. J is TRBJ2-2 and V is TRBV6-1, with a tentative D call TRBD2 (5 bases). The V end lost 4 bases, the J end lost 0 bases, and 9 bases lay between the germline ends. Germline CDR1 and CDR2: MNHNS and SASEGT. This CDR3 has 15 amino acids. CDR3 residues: CASSVDYTNTGELFF. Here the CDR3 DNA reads TGTGCCAGCAGTGTTGACTATACGAACACCGGGGAGCTGTTTTTT.

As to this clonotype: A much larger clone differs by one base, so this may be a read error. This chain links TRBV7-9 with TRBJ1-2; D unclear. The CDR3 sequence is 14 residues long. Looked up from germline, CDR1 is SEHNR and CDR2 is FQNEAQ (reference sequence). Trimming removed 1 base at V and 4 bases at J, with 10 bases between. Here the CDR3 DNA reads TGTGCCAGCAGCTTAGTAGGCGGCCCCTATGGCTACACCTTC. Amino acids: CASSLVGGPYGYTF.

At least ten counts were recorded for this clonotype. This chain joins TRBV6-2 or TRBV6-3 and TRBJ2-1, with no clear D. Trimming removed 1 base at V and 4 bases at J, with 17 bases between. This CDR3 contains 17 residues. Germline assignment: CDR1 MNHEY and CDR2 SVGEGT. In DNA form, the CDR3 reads TGTGCCAGCAGTTACTTTCGGACGGAGCCCTTATACAATGAGCAGTTCTTC. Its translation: CASSYFRTEPLYNEQFF.

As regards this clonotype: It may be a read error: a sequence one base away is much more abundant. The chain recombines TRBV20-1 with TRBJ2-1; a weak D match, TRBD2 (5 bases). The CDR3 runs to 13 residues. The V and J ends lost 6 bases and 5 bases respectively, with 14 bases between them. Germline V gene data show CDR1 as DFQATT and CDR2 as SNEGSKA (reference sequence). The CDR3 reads CSAAASWHNEQFF. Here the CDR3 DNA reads TGCAGTGCGGCGGCTAGCTGGCACAATGAGCAGTTCTTC.

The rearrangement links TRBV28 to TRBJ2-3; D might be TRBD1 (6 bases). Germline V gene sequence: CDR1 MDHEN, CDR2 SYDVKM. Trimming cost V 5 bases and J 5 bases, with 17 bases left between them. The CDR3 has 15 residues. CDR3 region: CASSTRDTTKDTQYF. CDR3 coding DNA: TGTGCCAGCAGTACCAGGGACACCACAAAAGATACGCAGTATTTT.

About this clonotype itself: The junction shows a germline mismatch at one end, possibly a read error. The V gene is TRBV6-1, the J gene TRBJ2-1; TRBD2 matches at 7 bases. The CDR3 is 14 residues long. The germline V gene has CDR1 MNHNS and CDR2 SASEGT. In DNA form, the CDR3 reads TGTGCCAGCAGAGAAGGTAGCGGGTGGGTGGAGCAGTTCTTC. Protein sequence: CASREGSGWVEQFF.

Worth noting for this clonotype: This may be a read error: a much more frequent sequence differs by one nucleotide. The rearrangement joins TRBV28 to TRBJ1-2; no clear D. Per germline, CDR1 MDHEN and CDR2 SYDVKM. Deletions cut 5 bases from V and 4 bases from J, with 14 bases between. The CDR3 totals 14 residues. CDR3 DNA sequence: TGTGCCAGCAGTCTCCGAAAGGATTTCTATGGCTACACCTTC. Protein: CASSLRKDFYGYTF.

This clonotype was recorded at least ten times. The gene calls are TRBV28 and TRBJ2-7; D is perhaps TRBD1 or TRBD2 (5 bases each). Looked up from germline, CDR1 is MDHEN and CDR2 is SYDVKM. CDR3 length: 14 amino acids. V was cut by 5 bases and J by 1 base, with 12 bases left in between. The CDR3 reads CASSPVGESYEQYF. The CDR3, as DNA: TGTGCCAGCAGTCCTGTGGGGGAGTCCTACGAGCAGTACTTC.

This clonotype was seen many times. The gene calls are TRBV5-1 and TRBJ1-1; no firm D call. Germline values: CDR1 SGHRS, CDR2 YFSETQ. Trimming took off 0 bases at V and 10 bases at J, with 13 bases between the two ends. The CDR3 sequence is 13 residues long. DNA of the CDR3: TGCGCCAGCAGCTTGGGCACTGTGACCACAGCTTTCTTT. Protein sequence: CASSLGTVTTAFF.

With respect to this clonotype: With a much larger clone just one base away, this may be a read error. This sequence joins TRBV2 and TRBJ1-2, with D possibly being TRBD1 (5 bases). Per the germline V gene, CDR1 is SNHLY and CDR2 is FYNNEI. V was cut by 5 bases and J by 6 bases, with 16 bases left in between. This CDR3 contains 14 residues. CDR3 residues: CASSYGGTCDGYTF. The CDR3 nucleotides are TGTGCCAGCAGTTACGGGGGGACCTGCGATGGCTACACCTTC.